This T cell receptor (beta chain) came from a study of Graves' ophthalmopathy and Graves' hyperthyroidism (dated by TCRdb to 2016 to 2019). Looking at the study overall: Peripheral blood was collected at initial diagnosis, prior to any treatment. The study used TCR beta repertoire signatures to distinguish Graves' ophthalmopathy from Graves' hyperthyroidism and to predict progression to ophthalmopathy. In total, 135 blood samples were TCR-sequenced: fewer than 50 ophthalmopathy, 75 hyperthyroidism and some 17 hyperthyroidism-to-ophthalmopathy patients. To explore V-J signatures that distinguish ophthalmopathy from hyperthyroidism, a discovery set of about 99 patients was enrolled, made up of 40 to 45 with ophthalmopathy and some 60 with stable hyperthyroidism. The independent validation cohort included about 20 hyperthyroidism patients plus 17 patients who later progressed from hyperthyroidism to ophthalmopathy. In five or six hyperthyroidism patients, T-cell repertoires of thyroid tissue and blood were compared. Following sampling, methimazole starting at 30 mg daily was administered to hyperthyroidism patients, and high-dose intravenous methylprednisolone was administered to ophthalmopathy patients. General findings and caveats noted by the study authors: In validation, the model predicted ophthalmopathy progression with about 71% sensitivity and roughly 78% specificity; some twelve predicted patients were CT-confirmed with GO in a median of about 7.1 months. Sample size was not predetermined statistically, and investigators were not blinded to group allocation. Among expanded thyroid clonotypes with frequency above 0.001, most also showed up in blood, which suggests that blood repertoires may reflect the thyroid immune response. In cross-validation, the 13-signature model distinguished ophthalmopathy from stable hyperthyroidism with less than 90% sensitivity and 81% to 82% specificity, while in the test set the corresponding values were approximately 80% and 75%.

Regarding this clonotype: It has no known antigen specificity. No base-level quality is on record; no much larger clone is a single base apart.

The germline V end is reduced by 7 bases and the J end by 6 bases; junction bases left unmatched: 12. The CDR3 runs 14 amino acids, cysteine and phenylalanine included. Kept here is only the CDR3 DNA, which spans 42 bases and is read in frame from base 1. Looking up the germline V gene yields CDR1 SGDLS and CDR2 YYNGEE. Ophthalmopathy patients had moderately to severely active disease, Clinical Activity Score of at least 3, NOSPECS grade of at least 4, and disease duration under 3 months. Patients were excluded if they had other autoimmune diseases, uncontrolled infections, pregnancy or lactation. Clinical symptoms, serum thyroxine, TRAb, thyroid ultrasound and orbital computed tomography were used for diagnosis. PBMCs were isolated from about 9.1 ml of fresh peripheral blood by Ficoll-Paque density gradient centrifugation. Total RNA was extracted using Trizol reagent, and RNA quality was checked on an Agilent 2100 Bioanalyzer.

For repertoire sequencing, TCR beta CDR3 regions were amplified from RNA transcripts. A first-round RT-PCR used HTBI primers with the Qiagen OneStep RT-PCR kit, followed by a second-round multiplex PCR, size selection and purification. Libraries were sequenced paired-end with 100 bp reads on an Illumina HiSeq2000. In the source study's methods: SOAPnuke was used to process the reads, removing any read that contained adapters or uncalled bases, had a mean Phred below 15, or lacked an exact match to the constant primer or identifier. High-quality paired reads were merged with COPE v1.2.5. Each unique nucleotide sequence was treated as a clonotype, and MiTCR v1.1 was used to align the clonotypes to the IMGT TRB V, D and J references. The analysis was limited to V-J combinations with a frequency above 0.0001, which together covered 98% to 99.2% of repertoires. For each V-J combination, a TCR clonal expansion and chaos score was defined as the ratio of F50 clonal expansion to chaos observed in the TCRdist matrix. Features were reduced by Welch's t-statistics and random forest to some 13 V-J combinations, which fed a naive Bayes classifier. The similarity between thyroid and blood repertoires was quantified using the Morisita-Horn index. TCRdb cleaned the public reads at Q25 with fastp, built clones with MiXCR and kept in-frame beta chains. Each entry is one CDR3 protein sequence, shown with its most common DNA and genes. These V and J calls originate from TCRdb's pipeline instead of the authors' own analysis. This sample gives about 740,000 distinct CDR3 sequences in total; roughly two fifths of them show up just once. Approximately 46% of the sample is taken by the ten largest.

The chain employs TRBV9 and TRBJ1-1, and 7 junctional nucleotides match TRBD1. The source of this sequence is an adult man with Graves' ophthalmopathy. The source material was peripheral blood. The DNA is TGTGCCAGCTCACCACGTCCGACAGGGCCTGAAGCTTTCTTT. Translated, it gives CASSPRPTGPEAFF.